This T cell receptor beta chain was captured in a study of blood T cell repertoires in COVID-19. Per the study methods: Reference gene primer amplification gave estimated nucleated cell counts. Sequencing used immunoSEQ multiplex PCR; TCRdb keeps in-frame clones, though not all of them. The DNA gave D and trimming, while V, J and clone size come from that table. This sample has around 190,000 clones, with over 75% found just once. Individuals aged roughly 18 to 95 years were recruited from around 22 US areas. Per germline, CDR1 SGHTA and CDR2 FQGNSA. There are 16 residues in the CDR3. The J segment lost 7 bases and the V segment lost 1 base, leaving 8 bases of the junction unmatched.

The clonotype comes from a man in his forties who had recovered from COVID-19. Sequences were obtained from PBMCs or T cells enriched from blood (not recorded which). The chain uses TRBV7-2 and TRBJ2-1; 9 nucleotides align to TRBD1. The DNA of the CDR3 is TGTGCCAGCAGCTTAGTGGGACAGGGTTTATTAAATGAGCAGTTCTTC. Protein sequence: CASSLVGQGLLNEQFF. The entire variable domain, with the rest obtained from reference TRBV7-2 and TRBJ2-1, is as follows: GAGVSQSPSNKVTEKGKDVELRCDPISGHTALYWYRQSLGQGLEFLIYFQGNSAPDKSGLPSDRFSAERTGGSVSTLTIQRTQQEDSAVYLCASSLVGQGLLNEQFFGPGTRLTVL.